A selection of T cell receptor beta chains follows, all from one sample in a study of Ad26.COV2.S vaccination and SARS-CoV-2 variants. Here immunoSEQ multiplex PCR was the method, and the copy in TCRdb shows in-frame clones only, minus some. Altogether tens of thousands of clones are present, under 90% being singletons, with the ten largest covering 16%. The sample here was peripheral blood, taken after recovery from COVID-19. The receptor set was obtained from a human donor who had recovered from COVID-19. Both conserved end residues are part of each CDR3. The order of the fields is V gene, clone size, D gene, J gene, CDR3 length, CDR3 protein, CDR3 DNA. The D gene is left open where the match is weak. Part of the rows lack a size; the others show once, few, many or a class for expanded clones.

TRBV28	-	TRBD2	TRBJ2-1	14	CASSLPSGYNEQFF	TGTGCCAGCAGTTTACCTAGCGGTTACAATGAGCAGTTCTTC
TRBV24-1	-	-	TRBJ2-2	14	CATSGAGLGGELFF	TGTGCCACCAGTGGAGCAGGGTTGGGCGGGGAGCTGTTTTTT
TRBV7-9	-	-	TRBJ2-7	16	CASSDTDRGLFYEQYF	TGTGCCAGCAGCGATACCGACAGGGGACTATTCTACGAGCAGTACTTC
TRBV11-2	-	-	TRBJ1-1	13	CASSLDPNTEAFF	TGTGCCAGCAGCTTAGATCCAAACACTGAAGCTTTCTTT
TRBV9	-	TRBD2	TRBJ2-1	16	CASSAIGTSGSREQFF	TGTGCCAGCAGCGCTATCGGGACTAGCGGGAGTAGAGAGCAGTTCTTC
TRBV4-1	-	-	TRBJ2-7	13	CASSPTVSYEQYF	TGCGCCAGCAGCCCGACAGTCTCCTACGAGCAGTACTTC
TRBV10-1	few	-	TRBJ2-7	13	CASSPGRRYEQYF	TGCGCCAGCAGTCCGGGACGCCGCTACGAGCAGTACTTC
TRBV6-5	few	TRBD2	TRBJ2-7	12	CASSTRGDEQYF	TGTGCCAGCAGTACGCGGGGGGACGAGCAGTACTTC
TRBV6-2/TRBV6-3	few	-	TRBJ1-5	13	CASSAWGDQPQHF	TGTGCCAGCAGTGCATGGGGAGATCAGCCCCAGCATTTT
TRBV5-4	-	-	TRBJ2-3	17	CASSSETGTINTDTQYF	TGTGCCAGCAGCTCAGAAACCGGGACAATAAACACAGATACGCAGTATTTT
TRBV19	-	TRBD1	TRBJ2-3	16	CASSGQGILSTDTQYF	TGTGCCAGTAGTGGACAGGGAATACTTAGCACAGATACGCAGTATTTT
TRBV7-8	once	-	TRBJ2-5	15	CASSLARVQSGTQYF	TGTGCCAGCAGCTTAGCGCGGGTGCAGAGTGGGACCCAGTACTTC
TRBV7-2	-	-	TRBJ2-7	15	CASSSGWGEAGEQYF	TGTGCCAGCAGCTCCGGCTGGGGAGAGGCGGGCGAGCAGTACTTC
TRBV15	few	-	TRBJ1-2	12	CATSRSDYGYTF	TGTGCCACCAGCAGGTCGGACTATGGCTACACCTTC
TRBV7-2	-	-	TRBJ2-5	17	CASSLAEGSRAVSPQNF	TGTGCCAGCAGCTTAGCGGAGGGATCTCGGGCCGTGTCACCCCAGAACTTC
TRBV11-3	once	-	TRBJ2-1	12	CASSGWSNEQFF	TGTGCCAGCTCAGGGTGGAGCAATGAGCAGTTCTTC
TRBV3-1/TRBV3-2	few	TRBD2	TRBJ2-7	14	CASSQGLAGGEQYF	TGTGCCAGCAGCCAAGGCCTCGCGGGGGGAGAGCAGTACTTC
TRBV19	-	TRBD2	TRBJ2-1	20	CASSPWTSGSLIHSYNEQFF	TGTGCCAGTAGTCCCTGGACTAGCGGGAGTTTAATCCACTCCTACAATGAGCAGTTCTTC
TRBV13	-	TRBD2	TRBJ2-7	15	CASSPTSGSFYEQYF	TGTGCCAGCAGCCCTACTAGCGGGAGCTTCTACGAGCAGTACTTC
TRBV3-1/TRBV3-2	-	-	TRBJ2-5	16	CASSHPVPTGVGTQYF	TGTGCCAGCAGCCACCCCGTGCCGACTGGGGTGGGGACCCAGTACTTC